The T cell receptor beta chain under discussion was sequenced for a study of cytomegalovirus exposure and HLA in healthy donors. The CDR3 has 16 residues. CDR1 is LNHNV, CDR2 YYDKDF, per germline (reference sequence). The V and J ends lost 4 bases and 4 bases, in that order; junction bases with no gene match: 2. This PCR relied on a set of 60 Vbeta primers and 13 Jbeta primers. The repertoire was sequenced with immunoSEQ multiplex PCR; TCRdb's copy has only in-frame clones and lacks some. Of around 130,000 clones in the sample, 80% were seen once. This TCR was sampled from a man aged 25-45 years in good health and CMV-seronegative. The chain carries TRBV15 and TRBJ2-3; 16 bases are shared with TRBD2. The source material was PBMCs. The CDR3 nucleotides read TGTGCCACCAGCACGGGACTAGCGGGGGGGTCAGATACGCAGTATTTT. It specifies CATSTGLAGGSDTQYF.